The entry below gives a single T cell receptor (beta chain) sequence along with its context. Antigen: not known. The length of the CDR3 is 13 residues. Per the germline V gene, CDR1 is MNHNS and CDR2 is SASEGT. Trimming stripped 9 bases from V and 5 bases from J, with 16 bases between. A second PCR, run for about 7 to 11 cycles, used a sample-barcoded 5' primer plus a J-beta primer mix. A 12-random-nucleotide template-switch adaptor tagged each cDNA molecule. TCRdb used MiXCR to reprocess the 5' RACE reads, holding one entry per CDR3 protein. The sample includes some 1.6 million distinct CDR3 sequences, roughly a third of them seen just once. This specimen belongs to a study of blood T cells in healthy people across ages. Healthy Caucasian individuals from Russia aged about 6 to 90 served as donors. The study, taken as a whole, reports: It was not possible, with unsorted PBMCs, to conclusively compare naive and antigen-experienced cells. Underestimates were what the diversity estimates from one million T cells were considered to be.

The sample was blood. This chain links TRBV6-1 with TRBJ1-2; D is possibly TRBD1 (6 bases). The sequence came from a woman aged 25 to 39 in good health. Written as DNA, the CDR3 is TGTGCCAGTGCCGTCTCGCAGGGGTATGGCTACACCTTC. Translation gives CASAVSQGYGYTF.